A selection of T cell receptor beta chains follows, all from one sample in a study of T cell responses to AZD1222 COVID-19 vaccine. TCRdb keeps only in-frame clones here, not all; method: immunoSEQ multiplex PCR. This table holds some 150,000 clones, 85% to 95% found once. The specimen was peripheral blood, collected on day 0 of MenACWY control vaccination. The receptors originated from an adult in good health. The CDR3 runs from the conserved cysteine through the conserved F or W. A D gene is named only where the DNA matches it firmly. A clone size is listed for some rows: how often the clone was seen (once, few, many), or a class if it is expanded.

TGTGCCAGCAGCTTGACTTTAGGGACAGCCAGAAACTATGGCTACACCTTC CASSLTLGTARNYGYTF TRBD1 TRBJ1-2 TRBV7-2 17 .
TGTGCCAGCAGTTTCGGGAACCGACGTACTAATCAGCCCCAGCATTTT CASSFGNRRTNQPQHF . TRBJ1-5 TRBV5-8 16 .
TGTGCCAGCAGCTTAAAACAGCTTCAAGAGACCCAGTACTTC CASSLKQLQETQYF . TRBJ2-5 TRBV7-9 14 .
TGTGCCAGCAGAGAGGGGGACTATGGCTACACCTTC CASREGDYGYTF . TRBJ1-2 TRBV6-5 12 few
TGTGCCAGTAGTATAGACCGGGGGTTCAACTATGGCTACACCTTC CASSIDRGFNYGYTF . TRBJ1-2 TRBV19 15 .
TGTGCCAGCAGCCTTCTTAGGGACTTAACTCTAGGGACTGAAGCTTTCTTT CASSLLRDLTLGTEAFF . TRBJ1-1 TRBV5-5 17 .
TGCAGTGCTAGTTTCCTAACCTATGGCTACACCTTC CSASFLTYGYTF . TRBJ1-2 TRBV20-1 12 .
TGTGCCAGCAGCGTAGAGGTGAACACTGAAGCTTTCTTT CASSVEVNTEAFF . TRBJ1-1 TRBV9 13 .
TGCGCCAGCAGCTTGCGGGGACTAGCGGCCGGGGAGCTGTTTTTT CASSLRGLAAGELFF TRBD2 TRBJ2-2 TRBV5-1 15 .
TGTGCCAGCAGCGCGGGACAGGGGATAAATTCACCCCTCCACTTT CASSAGQGINSPLHF TRBD1 TRBJ1-6 TRBV2 15 .
TGTGCCAGCAGCTTAGACAGGGGCACCGGGGAGCTGTTTTTT CASSLDRGTGELFF . TRBJ2-2 TRBV11-2 14 .
TGTGCCAGCAGTTTAGGCGGGAGGAATTCACCCCTCCACTTT CASSLGGRNSPLHF . TRBJ1-6 TRBV28 14 .
TGTGCCTGTCCCCCCTCAGGGGTCACCGGGGAGCTGTTTTTT CACPPSGVTGELFF . TRBJ2-2 TRBV30 14 .
TGTGCCAGCAGCTCACCCGGAGGAGCGGGGGGGCGGCGCAATGAGCAGTTCTTC CASSSPGGAGGRRNEQFF TRBD2 TRBJ2-1 TRBV7-3 18 .
TGTGCCAGCACTGTTGGCCTTGAGCAGTTCTTC CASTVGLEQFF . TRBJ2-1 TRBV6-5 11 .
TGTGCCACCAGGGAGAGGGGTGGGACTGGGTCCTACAATGAGCAGTTCTTC CATRERGGTGSYNEQFF . TRBJ2-1 TRBV15 17 once
TGCGCCAGCAGCTTGTCCGGGACGGAGTCCTACGAGCAGTACTTC CASSLSGTESYEQYF . TRBJ2-7 TRBV5-1 15 .
TGCGCCAGCAGCCACTATGCCATAAATTCACCCCTCCACTTT CASSHYAINSPLHF . TRBJ1-6 TRBV4-1 14 .
TGTGCCAGCAGCCGCCCGGGCCACACTAACACCGGGGAGCTGTTTTTT CASSRPGHTNTGELFF . TRBJ2-2 TRBV5-6 16 .
TGTGCCAGCAGCCACTCGGCAGGGAGACACAATCAGCCCCAGCATTTT CASSHSAGRHNQPQHF . TRBJ1-5 TRBV5-6 16 .
TGTGCCAGCAGCGTAGCTCCACTAGCGGACCACTGGGGACGGAATGAGCAGTTCTTC CASSVAPLADHWGRNEQFF TRBD2 TRBJ2-1 TRBV9 19 .
TGTGCCACCCCAGGGGTGAGCGGGAGAGAGGAGAGGAAGAACACCGGGGAGCTGTTTTTT CATPGVSGREERKNTGELFF TRBD2 TRBJ2-2 TRBV24-1 20 .
TGTGCCAGCTCACCCCGGGACAGGGGTGGCTACACCTTC CASSPRDRGGYTF TRBD1 TRBJ1-2 TRBV18 13 .
TGTGCCAGCAGCTGGGGGACAGGAGACGGGGAGCTGTTTTTT CASSWGTGDGELFF TRBD1 TRBJ2-2 TRBV7-6 14 .
TGTGCCAGCAGCCCCGGGACTTATGGAAACACCATATATTTT CASSPGTYGNTIYF . TRBJ1-3 TRBV5-4 14 .
TGTGCCAGCAGCTTAGGCCCCCGGGGGTCCCCGGGGATCCCCCTCCACTTT CASSLGPRGSPGIPLHF . TRBJ1-6 TRBV7-4 17 .
TGTGCCAGTAGTAGGGACACCTCCTCCTACGAGCAGTACTTC CASSRDTSSYEQYF . TRBJ2-7 TRBV19 14 .
TGTGCCAGCCTCTCCCTCTCCGGGACTAGCGGGAGGACAGATACGCAGTATTTT CASLSLSGTSGRTDTQYF TRBD2 TRBJ2-3 TRBV27 18 .
TGTGCCAGCAGGCCACAGGGGGTTGGAAACACCATATATTTT CASRPQGVGNTIYF TRBD1 TRBJ1-3 TRBV6-5 14 .
TGCGCCAGCAGCTTGTGGGGACTTCGCACAGATACGCAGTATTTT CASSLWGLRTDTQYF . TRBJ2-3 TRBV5-1 15 once
TGCGCCAGCAGCCACCACCTGGCGGGGGGAAGCTCCTACGAGCAGTACTTC CASSHHLAGGSSYEQYF TRBD2 TRBJ2-7 TRBV4-1 17 .